The entry below gives a single T cell receptor beta chain sequence along with its context. Its antigen remains unidentified. Cyclophosphamide on days +3 and +4 followed busulfan-fludarabine conditioning and a marrow graft. Profiled with immunoSEQ multiplex PCR; TCRdb holds only in-frame clones, not every one. The table shows under 8,500 clones, with roughly 82% occurring only once. This entry comes from a study of T cells after posttransplantation cyclophosphamide. Points from the study as a whole: Skin or GI-infiltrating T cells shared few TRB sequences with blood. Later blood repertoires were often dominated by clones from the donor CD8+ memory compartment.

The CDR3 has 14 amino acids. Trimming left V 7 bases short and J 1 base short, with 8 bases between. CDR1 and CDR2 (germline): MNHNS, SASEGT. This sequence originates from a female patient aged 35 to 55 who received an allogeneic stem cell transplant from a related donor, was CMV-positive, and had no GVHD. Some T cells may be the graft donor's. The rearrangement links TRBV6-1 to TRBJ2-6, with D possibly matching TRBD1 (5 bases). The sequences come from CD4+ T cells sorted from blood, collected approximately 1,200 days after allogeneic stem cell transplant with posttransplant cyclophosphamide. Here the CDR3 DNA reads TGTGCCAGCAAGGCAGGGTCTGGGGCCAACGTCCTGACTTTC. Its protein is CASKAGSGANVLTF.